What follows are 8 T cell receptor beta chains derived from one specimen sequenced in a study of control samples from healthy donors and cancer patients. Using immunoSEQ multiplex PCR, the repertoire was profiled, and TCRdb retains in-frame clones only, with some absent. The profile shows about 180,000 clones, about 90% of them singletons. Sequencing was carried out using blood. Receptor source: a woman in her forties or fifties in good health.

V and J are TRBV6-2 or TRBV6-3 and TRBJ1-5; D is ambiguous. The CDR3 has 13 amino acids. Between the trimmed V and J ends, which lost 4 bases and 5 bases, there was a span of 9 bases. Germline CDR1 and CDR2: MNHEY and SVGEGT. CDR3 amino acids: CASSLAGYQPQHF. The CDR3 region has the DNA TGTGCCAGCAGTTTAGCCGGGTATCAGCCCCAGCATTTT.

This clone was counted a few times. The V call is TRBV9, the J call TRBJ2-1; perhaps D is TRBD1 or TRBD2 (6 bases each). The CDR3 is 15 amino acids. V was shortened by 2 bases and J by 4 bases, with 13 bases between the two germline ends. The germline V gene encodes CDR1 SGDLS and CDR2 YYNGEE. CDR3 bases: TGTGCCAGCAGCGTCGGGGGCGGGGTGTACAATGAGCAGTTCTTC. This codes for CASSVGGGVYNEQFF.

V usage is TRBV27 and J usage is TRBJ2-1, with 9 bases identical to TRBD1. V trimming: 3 bases; J trimming: 8 bases; junction bases outside the gene matches: 11. This CDR3 has 16 residues. Germline V gene data show CDR1 as MNHEY and CDR2 as SMNVEV (reference sequence). The CDR3 sequence is CASSLLAGQGIHEQFF. In DNA form, the CDR3 reads TGTGCCAGCAGTTTGCTCGCGGGACAGGGAATCCATGAGCAGTTCTTC.

The gene calls are TRBV2 and TRBJ1-5; D ambiguous. CDR1 SNHLY and CDR2 FYNNEI come from the germline V gene. Trimming took 6 bases from V and 6 from J, leaving 9 bases between them. The CDR3 is made up of 12 amino acids. The CDR3 nucleotides are TGTGCCAGCAGAACGGACGGTCAGCCCCAGCATTTT. Translating gives CASRTDGQPQHF.

The chain joins TRBV18 to TRBJ1-5; TRBD1 is a possible D gene (5 bases). The V end lost 3 bases, the J end lost 6 bases, and 12 bases lay between the germline ends. CDR1 KGHSH and CDR2 LQKENI come from the germline V gene. The CDR3 extends over 14 amino acids. The CDR3: CASSPKVGGQPQHF. CDR3 DNA sequence: TGTGCCAGCTCACCGAAAGTCGGGGGTCAGCCCCAGCATTTT.

The gene calls are TRBV18 and TRBJ2-1; D call uncertain. The CDR3 length is 17 residues. V shed 0 bases and J shed 0 bases, with 12 bases lying between them. Germline lookup yields CDR1 KGHSH and CDR2 LQKENI. Here the CDR3 reads CASSPPLVALSYNEQFF. CDR3 in DNA: TGTGCCAGCTCACCACCTTTGGTAGCCCTCTCCTACAATGAGCAGTTCTTC.

The rearrangement joins TRBV27 to TRBJ2-6; D is unresolved. CDR1 and CDR2 (germline): MNHEY, SMNVEV (reference sequence). The CDR3 has 14 residues. V was clipped by 2 bases and J by 0 bases, with 2 bases between them. The CDR3 reads CASSLASGANVLTF. The DNA of the CDR3 is TGTGCCAGCAGTTTAGCCTCTGGGGCCAACGTCCTGACTTTC.

J is TRBJ2-7 and V is TRBV20-1; 13 nucleotides align to TRBD2. Looked up from germline, CDR1 is DFQATT and CDR2 is SNEGSKA (reference sequence). CDR3 length: 17 residues. With V trimmed by 3 bases and J by 2 bases, 10 bases remained unmatched. The CDR3 DNA sequence: TGCAGTGCTAGTTTTCAACTAGCGGGGGGGCGGCCCTACGAGCAGTACTTC. It translates to CSASFQLAGGRPYEQYF.